This TCR beta chain was documented in a study of CXCR3 chemokines and chemotherapy response in bladder cancer. TCRdb re-derived calls from the PCR reads in MiXCR, one entry per CDR3 protein. Of about 13,000 distinct CDR3 sequences in the sample, around 12% were seen once. Germline trimming cut 6 bases from V and 9 bases from J; bases unmatched to any gene: 5. The CDR3 extends over 12 amino acids. This clonotype was detected ten times or more. The TCR originated in a human donor with bladder cancer that did not respond to neoadjuvant chemotherapy. The sample here was taken from a patient whose treatment included neoadjuvant chemotherapy. J is TRBJ1-5 and V is TRBV12-3 or TRBV12-4; TRBD1 matches 7 bases. CDR3 bases: TGTGCCAGCAGCCAGGGGGGGTCGCCCCAGCATTTT. Translating gives CASSQGGSPQHF.